This is a list of T cell receptor beta chains from one sample in a study of OX40 agonist ivuxolimab in advanced cancers. Sequencing used immunoSEQ multiplex PCR; TCRdb keeps in-frame clones, though not all of them. This table has approximately 100,000 clones, roughly 88% appearing once. The sequencing here drew on CD4+ or CD8+ T cells sorted from blood, taken in a trial of the OX40 agonist ivuxolimab. The receptors shown here come from an adult with an advanced solid tumor such as melanoma, head and neck, liver or kidney cancer. CDR3s include the opening cysteine and the closing phenylalanine or tryptophan. D genes are given only for firm matches. Only some rows state a clone size, as once, few, many or a class for expanded clones.

V gene	clone size	J gene	D gene	CDR3 protein	CDR3 DNA
TRBV7-6	once	TRBJ2-1	NA	CASSLVVTDNEQFF	TGTGCCAGCAGCTTAGTCGTGACTGACAATGAGCAGTTCTTC
TRBV30	NA	TRBJ2-7	NA	CAWRGRRSSYEQYF	TGTGCCTGGAGGGGACGCAGGAGCTCCTACGAGCAGTACTTC
TRBV7-8	NA	TRBJ1-6	NA	CASSTWGGGSYNSPLHF	TGTGCCAGCAGCACCTGGGGGGGAGGATCCTATAATTCACCCCTCCACTTT
TRBV28	NA	TRBJ2-3	NA	CASTPLASTDTQYF	TGTGCCAGCACCCCCTTAGCCAGCACAGATACGCAGTATTTT
TRBV11-2	NA	TRBJ2-3	NA	CASSLDFLGDTQYF	TGTGCCAGCAGCTTAGATTTTCTGGGTGATACGCAGTATTTT
TRBV4-1	few	TRBJ1-4	TRBD1	CASSQPPGTENEKLFF	TGCGCCAGCAGCCAACCACCCGGGACAGAGAATGAAAAACTGTTTTTT
TRBV28	NA	TRBJ2-7	NA	CASSFAGPTSYEQYF	TGTGCCAGCAGTTTTGCGGGACCGACGTCCTACGAGCAGTACTTC
TRBV7-8	NA	TRBJ1-3	TRBD1	CASSPGGARISGNTIYF	TGTGCCAGCAGCCCAGGGGGGGCTCGGATCTCTGGAAACACCATATATTTT
TRBV28	NA	TRBJ1-5	NA	CASSFSGEGQPQHF	TGTGCCAGCAGTTTTTCGGGGGAAGGACAGCCCCAGCATTTT
TRBV28	NA	TRBJ2-2	NA	CASALPWGREELFF	TGTGCCAGCGCTCTCCCTTGGGGGCGGGAGGAGCTGTTTTTT
TRBV5-8	NA	TRBJ2-7	NA	CASSWRGEGATQYF	TGTGCCAGCAGTTGGAGAGGGGAGGGGGCAACTCAGTACTTC
TRBV6-5	NA	TRBJ2-2	NA	CASSSAANTGELFF	TGTGCCAGCAGTTCTGCGGCGAACACCGGGGAGCTGTTTTTT
TRBV2	NA	TRBJ2-7	NA	CASSLVSPGVSYEQYF	TGTGCCAGCTCCCTGGTCTCTCCTGGGGTATCCTACGAGCAGTACTTC
TRBV28	NA	TRBJ2-2	TRBD1	CAGLSQTGIVTGELFF	TGTGCCGGGCTGTCCCAGACAGGGATAGTCACCGGGGAGCTGTTTTTT
TRBV7-2	NA	TRBJ2-1	TRBD2	CASTRRVVTSGANEQFF	TGTGCCAGCACCCGACGCGTGGTAACTAGCGGTGCCAATGAGCAGTTCTTC
TRBV2	NA	TRBJ2-1	NA	CASSETGKNNEQFF	TGTGCCAGCAGTGAAACAGGTAAAAACAATGAGCAGTTCTTC
TRBV5-4	NA	TRBJ2-7	TRBD2	CASSPTSGSYEQYF	TGTGCCAGCAGCCCGACTAGCGGGAGCTACGAGCAGTACTTC
TRBV6-5	NA	TRBJ1-1	NA	CASKRFVNTEAFF	TGTGCCAGCAAGCGTTTTGTGAACACTGAAGCTTTCTTT
TRBV4-1	NA	TRBJ2-2	TRBD2	CASSQDGAGVISTGELFF	TGCGCCAGCAGCCAAGACGGGGCGGGGGTTATATCGACCGGGGAGCTGTTTTTT
TRBV30	NA	TRBJ2-2	NA	CAWSLQGDTGELFF	TGTGCCTGGAGTTTACAGGGCGACACCGGGGAGCTGTTTTTT
TRBV6-1	NA	TRBJ2-5	TRBD2	CASSWTSSGETQYF	TGTGCCAGCAGTTGGACTAGCTCGGGGGAGACCCAGTACTTC
TRBV30	NA	TRBJ2-1	NA	CAWIPYVF	TGTGCCTGGATCCCTTATGTCTTC
TRBV28	NA	TRBJ2-5	TRBD1	CASSRTGVAETQYF	TGTGCCAGCAGTCGGACAGGGGTAGCAGAGACCCAGTACTTC
TRBV2	once	TRBJ2-7	TRBD2	CASRLTSLPYEQYF	TGTGCCAGCAGATTGACTAGCCTACCCTACGAGCAGTACTTC
TRBV10-3	NA	TRBJ1-1	NA	CAISESNAGNTEAFF	TGTGCCATCAGTGAGTCTAACGCAGGGAACACTGAAGCTTTCTTT
TRBV6-5	NA	TRBJ2-2	NA	CATILGGELFF	TGTGCCACCATTCTGGGAGGGGAGCTGTTTTTT
TRBV5-1	NA	TRBJ2-5	TRBD2	CASSLVLAGGRETQYF	TGCGCCAGCAGCTTGGTATTAGCGGGAGGGAGAGAGACCCAGTACTTC
TRBV7-9	NA	TRBJ2-3	TRBD2	CASSFSGRADGGLTDTQYF	TGTGCCAGCAGCTTTAGCGGGAGGGCCGACGGGGGTCTCACAGATACGCAGTATTTT
TRBV5-1	NA	TRBJ2-3	NA	CASSLRRVASTDTQYF	TGCGCCAGCAGCTTACGACGCGTAGCTAGCACAGATACGCAGTATTTT